The clone carrying this T cell receptor (beta chain) was counted many times. The antigen remains unidentified. The lymph nodes were axillary draining lymph nodes from breast cancer patients. The sample belongs to a study of breast tumors, draining lymph nodes, adjacent tissues. The study, taken as a whole, reports: Most tumor T cells seemingly derive from lymph node, then expand in tumor. Tumor TCR diversity was below lymph nodes but above nontumor tissue. The lymph node origin of tumor T cells was framed as consistent with a hypothesis, not demonstrated. Luminal-like breast cancer showed significantly greater tumor-nontumor repertoire similarity than basal-like breast cancer did.

TCRdb processed the multiplex PCR reads anew with MiXCR; each CDR3 protein has one entry. The table lists more than 250,000 distinct CDR3 sequences, over 25% of them singletons. The trim removed 2 bases at V and 5 bases at J, leaving 13 bases unmatched. Germline V gives CDR1 LGHNA, CDR2 YNFKEQ. This CDR3 is built from 17 residues. This TCR was recovered from a female donor with breast cancer. Some clones in this sample may be carry-over from other donors' samples. This rearrangement joins TRBV4-2 to TRBJ2-5; TRBD2 matches 8 bases. The sample taken for sequencing was axillary lymph node tissue. This CDR3 reads CASSQTREAGVGETQYF. The CDR3 DNA follows: TGTGCCAGCAGCCAAACTCGGGAAGCGGGAGTAGGGGAGACCCAGTACTTC.